These T cell receptor beta chains were read from a single sample in a study of cytomegalovirus exposure and HLA in healthy donors. The assay was immunoSEQ multiplex PCR, and TCRdb's table has in-frame clones only and misses some. The sample comprises roughly 150,000 clones, roughly 90% of which are singletons, and roughly 5.7% rests with the top ten. Source material: PBMCs. These receptors were collected from a woman younger than 45 in good health and CMV-seronegative. CDR3s leave out the opening cysteine and the closing phenylalanine or tryptophan.

v_gene	j_gene	CDR3aa
TRBV29-1	TRBJ1-5	SASFSQPQH
TRBV6-6	TRBJ1-1	ASSYSDWTGVAEAF
TRBV29-1	TRBJ2-2	SSFGEGRNTGELF
TRBV11-2	TRBJ2-5	ASSPMTQETQY
TRBV27	TRBJ2-7	ASFDVSSYEQY
TRBV5-4	TRBJ2-6	ASSLEASGANVLT
TRBV30	TRBJ2-6	AWSADSGANVLT
TRBV2	TRBJ1-4	ASSEGGKKLF
TRBV7-9	TRBJ1-2	ASSLATYGYT
TRBV9	TRBJ2-7	ASSVGGRGRFNEQY
TRBV5-1	TRBJ1-3	ASSSTGVAGNTIY
TRBV9	TRBJ2-1	ASSVGLAGVYNEQF
TRBV6-5	TRBJ1-3	ASRRTTSGNTIY
TRBV5-1	TRBJ2-1	ASSVGLAGNSTPYNEQF
TRBV29-1	TRBJ2-3	SVCRTGFETDTQY
TRBV4-3	TRBJ1-5	ASSLKTGKGQPQH
TRBV28	TRBJ1-1	ASSYKGGGSTEAF